Listed here are 9 T cell receptor beta chains from one sample, sequenced in a study of blood T cell repertoires in COVID-19. Generated by immunoSEQ multiplex PCR, the TCRdb table keeps only in-frame clones and is missing some. The table has about 160,000 clones, approximately 80% seen once. The sequenced material came from PBMCs or T cells enriched from blood (not recorded which). These receptors came from a woman aged 45-60 years who had recovered from COVID-19.

The gene calls are TRBV27 and TRBJ1-2; maybe TRBD1 (5 bases). V lost 6 bases to trimming and J lost 2 bases, with 13 bases between them. The germline V gene has CDR1 MNHEY and CDR2 SMNVEV (reference sequence). The CDR3 has 14 amino acids. In DNA, the CDR3 is TGTGCCAGCAGAGCCGGGGGATTAAACTATGGCTACACCTTC. Translation gives CASRAGGLNYGYTF.

The table lists this clone with a count of one. This rearrangement joins TRBV18 to TRBJ1-4; possibly TRBD1 for D (5 bases). The CDR3 has 16 amino acids. The germline gives CDR1 KGHSH, CDR2 LQKENI. V shed 3 bases and J shed 0 bases, with 11 bases lying between them. The DNA for the CDR3 is TGTGCCAGCTCACCCTTAGGGGCCTCAACTAATGAAAAACTGTTTTTT. It encodes CASSPLGASTNEKLFF.

V gene TRBV4-2 combines with J gene TRBJ1-1; D perhaps matches TRBD1 (5 bases). V gave up 4 bases and J gave up 4 bases, with 10 bases separating them. This CDR3 is 13 amino acids long. Looked up from germline, CDR1 is LGHNA and CDR2 is YNFKEQ. In DNA form, the CDR3 reads TGTGCCAGCAGCCTGGGGGGAGGCACTGAAGCTTTCTTT. It specifies CASSLGGGTEAFF.

V is TRBV24-1 and J is TRBJ1-1; a weak D match, TRBD1 (5 bases). V lost 5 bases, J lost 3 bases, and 21 bases lay in between. The CDR3 consists of 17 residues. Germline CDR1 and CDR2: KGHDR and SFDVKD. The CDR3 coding sequence is TGTGCCACCAGTGGTCCAGACAGACTCCCGGGTGACACTGAAGCTTTCTTT. Its translation: CATSGPDRLPGDTEAFF.

The rearrangement uses TRBV20-1 and TRBJ2-3; D unclear. This CDR3 spans 11 amino acids. Germline V gene data show CDR1 as DFQATT and CDR2 as SNEGSKA (reference sequence). The CDR3 sequence is CSARRLDTQYF. The CDR3 region has the DNA TGCAGCGCCCGCCGGTTGGATACGCAGTATTTT.

This clone was picked up one time. This chain links TRBV19 with TRBJ1-1; TRBD1 might be the D (5 bases). The V gene lost 5 bases and the J gene lost 4 bases, with 14 bases spanning the gap. The germline CDR1 and CDR2 sequences are LNHDA and SQIVND (reference sequence). This CDR3 is built from 14 residues. CDR3 loop: CASSPRGGRTEAFF. CDR3 bases: TGTGCCAGTAGTCCAAGGGGAGGGCGCACTGAAGCTTTCTTT.

This clone has a single count. The CDR3 is CASHRHLGNTIYF. CDR3 coding DNA: TGTGCCAGCCACAGACATCTCGGAAACACCATATATTTT. The gene calls are TRBV2 and TRBJ1-3; D not certain. CDR3 length equals 13 residues. V was clipped by 8 bases and J by 4 bases, with 12 bases between them. The germline CDR1 and CDR2 sequences are SNHLY and FYNNEI.

The chain carries TRBV4-1 and TRBJ1-1; D may be TRBD1 (6 bases). Germline V gene sequence: CDR1 MGHRA, CDR2 YSYEKL. With 5 bases removed from V and 4 bases from J, the gap between germline ends came to 11 bases. The CDR3 spans 13 residues. In DNA, the CDR3 is TGCGCCAGCAGCTATGGACAGTCCACTGAAGCTTTCTTT. Amino acid sequence: CASSYGQSTEAFF.

This clone has more than one count but fewer than ten. The V and J genes are TRBV11-3 and TRBJ2-3, with TRBD2 as a possible D gene (5 bases). The CDR3 is 13 amino acids. V dropped 3 bases and J dropped 1 base, with 5 bases sitting between them. Per the germline V gene, CDR1 is SGHNT and CDR2 is YENEEA. CDR3 coding DNA: TGTGCCAGCAGCTTCGGGGGCACAGATACGCAGTATTTT. Protein: CASSFGGTDTQYF.